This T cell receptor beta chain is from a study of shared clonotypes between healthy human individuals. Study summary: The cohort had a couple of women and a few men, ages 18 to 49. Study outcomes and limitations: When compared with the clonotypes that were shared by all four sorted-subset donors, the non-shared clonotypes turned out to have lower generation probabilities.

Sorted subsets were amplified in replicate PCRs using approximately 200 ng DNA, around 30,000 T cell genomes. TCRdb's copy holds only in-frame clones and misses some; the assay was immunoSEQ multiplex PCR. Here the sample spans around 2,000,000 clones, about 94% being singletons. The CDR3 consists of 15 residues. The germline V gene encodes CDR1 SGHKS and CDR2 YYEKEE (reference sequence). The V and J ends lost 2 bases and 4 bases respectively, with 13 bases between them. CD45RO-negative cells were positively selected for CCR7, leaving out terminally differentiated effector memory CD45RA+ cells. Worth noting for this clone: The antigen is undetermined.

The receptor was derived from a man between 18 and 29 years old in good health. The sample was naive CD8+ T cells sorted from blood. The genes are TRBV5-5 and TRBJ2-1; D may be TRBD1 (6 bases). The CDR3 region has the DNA TGTGCCAGCAGCTTCACACAGGGACCTTACAATGAGCAGTTCTTC. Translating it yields CASSFTQGPYNEQFF.